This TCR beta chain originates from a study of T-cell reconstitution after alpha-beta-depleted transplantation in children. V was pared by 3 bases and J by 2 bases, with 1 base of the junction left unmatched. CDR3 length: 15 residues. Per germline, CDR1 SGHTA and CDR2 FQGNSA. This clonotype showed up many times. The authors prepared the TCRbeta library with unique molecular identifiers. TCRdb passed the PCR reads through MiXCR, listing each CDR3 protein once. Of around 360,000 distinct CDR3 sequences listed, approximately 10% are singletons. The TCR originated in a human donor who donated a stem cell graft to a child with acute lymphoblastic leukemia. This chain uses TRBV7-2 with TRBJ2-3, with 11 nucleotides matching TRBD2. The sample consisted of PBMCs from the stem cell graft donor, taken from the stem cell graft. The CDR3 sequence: CASSFSGRATDTQYF. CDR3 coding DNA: TGTGCCAGCAGCTTTAGCGGGAGGGCCACAGATACGCAGTATTTT. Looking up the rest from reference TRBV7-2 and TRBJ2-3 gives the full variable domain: GAGVSQSPSNKVTEKGKDVELRCDPISGHTALYWYRQSLGQGLEFLIYFQGNSAPDKSGLPSDRFSAERTGGSVSTLTIQRTQQEDSAVYLCASSFSGRATDTQYFGPGTRLTVL.